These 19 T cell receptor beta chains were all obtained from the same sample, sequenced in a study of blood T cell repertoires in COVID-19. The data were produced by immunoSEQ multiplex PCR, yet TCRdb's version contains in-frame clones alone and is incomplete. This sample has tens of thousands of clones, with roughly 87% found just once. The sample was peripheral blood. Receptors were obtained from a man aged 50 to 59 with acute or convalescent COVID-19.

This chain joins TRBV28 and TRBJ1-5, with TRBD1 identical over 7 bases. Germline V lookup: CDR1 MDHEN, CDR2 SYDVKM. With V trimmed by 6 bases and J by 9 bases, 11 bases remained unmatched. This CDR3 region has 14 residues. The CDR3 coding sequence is TGTGCCAGCAGAAGGACAGGTAGAGGATCGCCCCAGCATTTT. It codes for CASRRTGRGSPQHF.

The chain's CDR3 is CASSPRQGKGGYTF. The CDR3, as DNA: TGTGCCAGCAGTCCTCGACAGGGAAAAGGAGGCTACACCTTC. V usage is TRBV27 and J usage is TRBJ1-2; 7 bases agree with TRBD1. Unmatched junction bases numbered 11, after V lost 5 bases and J lost 8 bases. The V gene's germline CDR1 is MNHEY and CDR2 SMNVEV (reference sequence). The CDR3 contains 14 residues.

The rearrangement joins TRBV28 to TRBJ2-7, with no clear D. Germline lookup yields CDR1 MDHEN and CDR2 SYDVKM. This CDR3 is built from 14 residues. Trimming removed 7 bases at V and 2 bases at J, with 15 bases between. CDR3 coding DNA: TGTGCCAGCAACCCCGAGCAGGATGCCTACGAGCAGTACTTC. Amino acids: CASNPEQDAYEQYF.

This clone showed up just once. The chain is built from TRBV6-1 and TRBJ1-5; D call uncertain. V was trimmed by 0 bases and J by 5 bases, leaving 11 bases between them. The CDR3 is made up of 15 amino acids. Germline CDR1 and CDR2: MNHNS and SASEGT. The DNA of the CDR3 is TGTGCCAGCAGTGAAGCAGTAGTCGATTATCAGCCCCAGCATTTT. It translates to CASSEAVVDYQPQHF.

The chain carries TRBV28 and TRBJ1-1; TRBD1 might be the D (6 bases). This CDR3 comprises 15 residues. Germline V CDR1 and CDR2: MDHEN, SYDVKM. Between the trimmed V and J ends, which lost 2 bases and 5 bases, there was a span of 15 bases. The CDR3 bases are TGTGCCAGCAGTTTACCCACAGGGAGTGGAACTGAAGCTTTCTTT. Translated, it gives CASSLPTGSGTEAFF.

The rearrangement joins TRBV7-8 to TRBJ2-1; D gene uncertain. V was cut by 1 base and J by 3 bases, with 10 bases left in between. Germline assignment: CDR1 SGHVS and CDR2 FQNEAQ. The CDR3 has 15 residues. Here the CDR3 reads CASSLVRVGYNEQFF. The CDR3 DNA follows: TGTGCCAGCAGCTTAGTACGGGTGGGCTACAATGAGCAGTTCTTC.

The CDR3 here is CASSLTGTYGYTF. The CDR3, as DNA: TGTGCCAGCAGCTTGACGGGTACCTATGGCTACACCTTC. The rearrangement uses TRBV7-9 and TRBJ1-2; D gene ambiguous. Germline-derived CDR1 and CDR2 are SEHNR and FQNEAQ (reference sequence). The CDR3 runs to 13 residues. Deletions cut 3 bases from V and 4 bases from J, with 9 bases between. The variable domain in full, with the rest retrieved from reference TRBV7-9 and TRBJ1-2, is DTGVSQNPRHKITKRGQNVTFRCDPISEHNRLYWYRQTLGQGPEFLTYFQNEAQLEKSRLLSDRFSAERPKGSFSTLEIQRTEQGDSAMYLCASSLTGTYGYTFGSGTRLTVV.

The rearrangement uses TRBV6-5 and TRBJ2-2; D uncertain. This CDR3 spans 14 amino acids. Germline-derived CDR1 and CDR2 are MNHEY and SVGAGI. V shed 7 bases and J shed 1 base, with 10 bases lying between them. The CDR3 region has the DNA TGTGCCAGCATTAGGTCGGGGAACACCGGGGAGCTGTTTTTT. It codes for CASIRSGNTGELFF.

CDR3 sequence (DNA): TGTGCCAGCAGCTCCGGACTAGCGGGAGCCGGGGAGCTGTTTTTT. Protein: CASSSGLAGAGELFF. V gene TRBV7-8 combines with J gene TRBJ2-2, with 13 bases matching TRBD2. There are 15 residues in the CDR3. Germline V gives CDR1 SGHVS, CDR2 FQNEAQ. J gave up 6 bases and V 4 bases, and 2 bases lay outside the gene matches.

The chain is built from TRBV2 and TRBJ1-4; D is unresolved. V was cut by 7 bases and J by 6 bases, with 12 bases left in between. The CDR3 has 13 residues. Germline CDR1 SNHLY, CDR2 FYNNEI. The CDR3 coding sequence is TGTGCCAGCACGACTTCGGCCCATGAAAAACTGTTTTTT. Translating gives CASTTSAHEKLFF.

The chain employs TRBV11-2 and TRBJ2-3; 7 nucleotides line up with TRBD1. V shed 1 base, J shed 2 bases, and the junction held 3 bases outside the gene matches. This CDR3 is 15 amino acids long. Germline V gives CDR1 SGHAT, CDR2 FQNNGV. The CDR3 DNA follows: TGTGCCAGCAGCTTAGTCGGGACAGACACAGATACGCAGTATTTT. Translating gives CASSLVGTDTDTQYF.

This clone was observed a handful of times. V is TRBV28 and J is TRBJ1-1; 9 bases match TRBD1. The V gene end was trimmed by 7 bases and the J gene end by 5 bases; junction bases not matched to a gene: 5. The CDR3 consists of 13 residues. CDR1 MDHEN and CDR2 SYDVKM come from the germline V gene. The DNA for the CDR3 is TGTGCCAGCAAGAGGGACAGGGTTACTGAAGCTTTCTTT. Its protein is CASKRDRVTEAFF.

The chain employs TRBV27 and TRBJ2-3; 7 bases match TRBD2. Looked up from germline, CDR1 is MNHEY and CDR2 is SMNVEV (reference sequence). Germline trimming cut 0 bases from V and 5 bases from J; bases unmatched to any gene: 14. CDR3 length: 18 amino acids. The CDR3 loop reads CASSLSRYSGRKVDTQYF. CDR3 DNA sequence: TGTGCCAGCAGTTTATCCCGATATTCCGGGAGGAAGGTAGATACGCAGTATTTT.

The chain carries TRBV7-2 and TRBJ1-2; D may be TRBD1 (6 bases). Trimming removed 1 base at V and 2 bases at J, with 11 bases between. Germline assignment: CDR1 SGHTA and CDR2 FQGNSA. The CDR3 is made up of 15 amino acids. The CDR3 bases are TGTGCCAGCAGCTTAGTAGGGGGATACAACTATGGCTACACCTTC. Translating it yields CASSLVGGYNYGYTF.

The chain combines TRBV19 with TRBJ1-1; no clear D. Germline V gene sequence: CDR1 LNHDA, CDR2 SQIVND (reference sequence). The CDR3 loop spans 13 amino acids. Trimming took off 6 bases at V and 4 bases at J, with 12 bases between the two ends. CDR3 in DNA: TGTGCCAGTAGCCCCAGACGGAGCACTGAAGCTTTCTTT. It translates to CASSPRRSTEAFF.

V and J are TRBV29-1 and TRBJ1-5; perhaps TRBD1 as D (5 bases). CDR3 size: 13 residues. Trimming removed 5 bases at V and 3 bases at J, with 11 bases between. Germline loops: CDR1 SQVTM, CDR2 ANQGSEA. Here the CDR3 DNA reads TGCAGCGTTACCGACAGCTACAATCAGCCCCAGCATTTT. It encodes CSVTDSYNQPQHF.

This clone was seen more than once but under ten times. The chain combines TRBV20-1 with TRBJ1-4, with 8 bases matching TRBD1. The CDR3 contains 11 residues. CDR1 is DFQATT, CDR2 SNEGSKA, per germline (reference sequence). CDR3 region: CGGQEGEKLFF. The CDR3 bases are TGCGGGGGACAGGAGGGTGAAAAACTGTTTTTT.

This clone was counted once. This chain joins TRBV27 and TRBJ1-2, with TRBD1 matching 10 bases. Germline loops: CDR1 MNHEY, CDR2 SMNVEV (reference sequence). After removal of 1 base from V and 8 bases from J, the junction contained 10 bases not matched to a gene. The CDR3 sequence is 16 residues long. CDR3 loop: CASSLWGTGARRGYTF. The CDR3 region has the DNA TGTGCCAGCAGTTTATGGGGGACAGGGGCCCGTCGGGGCTACACCTTC.

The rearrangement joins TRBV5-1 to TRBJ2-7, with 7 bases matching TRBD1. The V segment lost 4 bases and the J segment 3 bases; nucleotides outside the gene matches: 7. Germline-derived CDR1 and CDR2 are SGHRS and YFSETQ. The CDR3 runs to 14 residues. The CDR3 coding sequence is TGCGCCAGCAGCCCTACAGGGGATGGCTACGAGCAGTACGTC. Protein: CASSPTGDGYEQYV.